The present T cell receptor (beta chain) was sequenced within a study of blood T cell repertoires in COVID-19. About the study: Both acute and convalescent COVID-19 samples were obtained from the United States, Italy and Spain. Sample material is recorded as cDNA or gDNA derived from T cells, B-cell-depleted T cells, or PBMCs.

Unmatched junction bases numbered 11, after V lost 4 bases and J lost 7 bases. This CDR3 is built from 16 residues. The germline gives CDR1 LGHDT, CDR2 YNNKEL (reference sequence). Original processing methods: By means of reference gene primer amplification, nucleated cell counts were estimated. Sequencing was performed with immunoSEQ multiplex PCR; in TCRdb, only in-frame clones are kept and a portion is missing. That table gives V, J and clone size, and the DNA gave D and trimming. The sample consists of a few hundred thousand clones, around 87% of them appearing once. The V call is TRBV3-1 (or the pseudogene TRBV3-2), the J call TRBJ2-1; TRBD2 aligns across 9 bases. Sequencing was done on a sample of PBMCs or T cells enriched from blood (not recorded which). This TCR derives from a young man who had been exposed to COVID-19. This CDR3 reads CASSPLAGGEGNEQFF. In DNA form, the CDR3 reads TGTGCCAGCAGCCCCCTCGCGGGGGGGGAGGGGAATGAGCAGTTCTTC.